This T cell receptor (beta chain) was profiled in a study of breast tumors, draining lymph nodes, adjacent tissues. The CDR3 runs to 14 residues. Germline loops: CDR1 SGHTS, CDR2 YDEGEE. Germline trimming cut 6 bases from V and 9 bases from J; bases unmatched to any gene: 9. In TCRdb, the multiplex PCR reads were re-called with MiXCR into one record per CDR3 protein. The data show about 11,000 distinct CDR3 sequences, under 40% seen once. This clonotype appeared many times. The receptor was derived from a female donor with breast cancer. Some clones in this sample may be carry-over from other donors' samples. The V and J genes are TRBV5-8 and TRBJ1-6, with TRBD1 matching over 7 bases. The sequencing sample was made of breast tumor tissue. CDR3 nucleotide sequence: TGTGCCAGCACCCGGGACAGCAACTTTTCACCCCTCCACTTT. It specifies CASTRDSNFSPLHF.